This T cell receptor (beta chain) was captured by sequencing in a study of CD8+CD57+ T cells in acquired aplastic anemia. Across the whole study: Sorted CD4+ and CD8+ cells gave a mean 3.2 ug DNA, range about 0.19 to 27.4 ug. Findings of the study overall: Nearly 30 was the count of CD8+ CDR3 sequences that patients shared with controls.

As to this clonotype: Its antigen is as yet unknown.

Trimming removed 3 bases from V and 1 base from J, with 12 bases in between. The germline CDR1 and CDR2 sequences are SGHAT and FQNNGV. CDR3 length: 15 amino acids. Both TCR beta VDJ combination and CDR3 sequence profiling were carried out. Genomic DNA was the template for this profiling. In TCRdb, the reads were re-called with MiXCR into one record per CDR3 protein. The sample contains some 200,000 distinct CDR3 sequences, less than 60% of which appear only once. CD8+CD57+ cell expansion had been shown by flow cytometry in patients chosen for sequencing. Severe acquired aplastic anemia was present in every patient. No patient had been given any therapy when blood was sampled.

The V and J genes are TRBV11-2 and TRBJ1-1; no definite D call. Material: sorted CD4+, CD8+, or CD8+CD57+ T cells (not recorded which) from PBMCs. The sequence derives from a human donor with aplastic anemia. In DNA form, the CDR3 reads TGTGCCAGCAGCTTGCGTTCGGTGGGGAACACTGAAGCTTTCTTT. This encodes CASSLRSVGNTEAFF.